A selection of T cell receptor beta chains follows, all from one sample in a study of cytomegalovirus exposure and HLA in healthy donors. Assay used: immunoSEQ multiplex PCR; TCRdb lists only in-frame clones, some missing. The sample lists some 140,000 clones, approximately 80% occurring once. The material sequenced was PBMCs. These receptors all stem from a female donor in good health and CMV-seropositive. Each CDR3 is given with its conserved first and last residue. A D gene is named only where the DNA matches it firmly. Size values are once, few and many counts, or a class for expanded clones, and some rows have none.

j_call: TRBJ1-2
d_call: TRBD1
v_call: TRBV18
clone_size: NA
cdr3_aa: CASSPPQPGQGSHGYTF
cdr3_nt: TGTGCCAGCTCACCCCCCCAGCCGGGACAGGGGTCGCATGGCTACACCTTC

j_call: TRBJ2-7
d_call: NA
v_call: TRBV11-2
clone_size: NA
cdr3_aa: CASSARIRSGSYEQYF
cdr3_nt: TGTGCCAGCAGCGCTAGAATTAGGTCTGGGTCCTACGAGCAGTACTTC

j_call: TRBJ2-7
d_call: TRBD2
v_call: TRBV4-1
clone_size: NA
cdr3_aa: CASSQEGTITYEQYF
cdr3_nt: TGCGCCAGCAGCCAAGAGGGGACTATTACTTACGAGCAGTACTTC

j_call: TRBJ1-1
d_call: NA
v_call: TRBV28
clone_size: NA
cdr3_aa: CASSFMTEAFF
cdr3_nt: TGTGCCAGCAGTTTTATGACTGAAGCTTTCTTT

j_call: TRBJ2-3
d_call: TRBD2
v_call: TRBV28
clone_size: NA
cdr3_aa: CASSWGAGGTDTQYF
cdr3_nt: TGTGCCAGCAGTTGGGGGGCGGGGGGGACAGATACGCAGTATTTT

j_call: TRBJ1-6
d_call: TRBD1
v_call: TRBV15
clone_size: NA
cdr3_aa: CATSFRTGNSPLHF
cdr3_nt: TGTGCCACCAGCTTTCGGACAGGGAATTCACCCCTCCACTTT

j_call: TRBJ2-2
d_call: NA
v_call: TRBV27
clone_size: NA
cdr3_aa: CARNNGFSTGELFF
cdr3_nt: TGTGCCAGGAACAACGGGTTTTCTACCGGGGAGCTGTTTTTT

j_call: TRBJ1-4
d_call: TRBD1
v_call: TRBV6-5
clone_size: NA
cdr3_aa: CASSFSGQALNEKLFF
cdr3_nt: TGTGCCAGCAGTTTTTCGGGACAGGCCTTAAATGAAAAACTGTTTTTT

j_call: TRBJ2-5
d_call: TRBD2
v_call: TRBV29-1
clone_size: few
cdr3_aa: CSAIPHTPGLAVETQYF
cdr3_nt: TGCAGCGCCATACCTCATACGCCGGGACTAGCGGTGGAGACCCAGTACTTC

j_call: TRBJ2-2
d_call: TRBD1
v_call: TRBV28
clone_size: NA
cdr3_aa: CASSQTGGADTGELFF
cdr3_nt: TGTGCCAGCAGCCAGACAGGGGGCGCTGACACCGGGGAGCTGTTTTTT

j_call: TRBJ1-4
d_call: NA
v_call: TRBV7-9
clone_size: NA
cdr3_aa: CASSLETELEKLFF
cdr3_nt: TGTGCCAGCAGCTTGGAGACTGAACTTGAAAAACTGTTTTTT

j_call: TRBJ1-6
d_call: NA
v_call: TRBV30
clone_size: NA
cdr3_aa: CAWNRVPYNSPLHF
cdr3_nt: TGTGCCTGGAATCGGGTCCCGTATAATTCACCCCTCCACTTT

j_call: TRBJ2-7
d_call: NA
v_call: TRBV5-1
clone_size: NA
cdr3_aa: CASSREGDAQYF
cdr3_nt: TGCGCCAGCAGTAGAGAGGGGGACGCGCAGTACTTC

j_call: TRBJ1-1
d_call: NA
v_call: TRBV5-1
clone_size: few
cdr3_aa: CASSSTDRRTEAFF
cdr3_nt: TGCGCCAGCAGCTCGACAGACAGGCGCACTGAAGCTTTCTTT

j_call: TRBJ2-3
d_call: NA
v_call: TRBV19
clone_size: few
cdr3_aa: CASSTGESDTQYF
cdr3_nt: TGTGCCAGTAGTACCGGGGAATCAGATACGCAGTATTTT

j_call: TRBJ1-6
d_call: NA
v_call: TRBV5-1
clone_size: NA
cdr3_aa: CASSLITGNSPLHF
cdr3_nt: TGCGCCAGCAGCTTGATCACAGGGAATTCACCCCTCCACTTT

j_call: TRBJ2-1
d_call: TRBD2
v_call: TRBV5-1
clone_size: NA
cdr3_aa: CASSHTPGSGGATEQFF
cdr3_nt: TGCGCCAGCAGCCACACACCAGGTAGCGGGGGGGCAACTGAGCAGTTCTTC

j_call: TRBJ2-1
d_call: TRBD2
v_call: TRBV27
clone_size: NA
cdr3_aa: CASSVSGGPFNEQFF
cdr3_nt: TGTGCCAGCAGTGTCTCGGGGGGTCCTTTCAATGAGCAGTTCTTC

j_call: TRBJ2-1
d_call: TRBD2
v_call: TRBV6-1
clone_size: few
cdr3_aa: CASSDRPAGDYNEQFF
cdr3_nt: TGTGCCAGCAGTGATCGTCCAGCGGGAGACTACAATGAGCAGTTCTTC

j_call: TRBJ1-1
d_call: NA
v_call: TRBV27
clone_size: few
cdr3_aa: CASSLSVDRSTEAFF
cdr3_nt: TGTGCCAGCAGTTTATCCGTGGACAGATCCACTGAAGCTTTCTTT

j_call: TRBJ2-1
d_call: NA
v_call: TRBV27
clone_size: NA
cdr3_aa: CASSRWGVSQGTDNEQFF
cdr3_nt: TGTGCCAGCAGTCGATGGGGGGTGTCACAGGGGACCGACAATGAGCAGTTCTTC

j_call: TRBJ2-2
d_call: NA
v_call: TRBV6-5
clone_size: NA
cdr3_aa: CASSRIQGGTGELFF
cdr3_nt: TGTGCCAGCAGTCGAATACAGGGAGGGACCGGGGAGCTGTTTTTT

j_call: TRBJ2-7
d_call: NA
v_call: TRBV28
clone_size: NA
cdr3_aa: CASSSLFSSYEQYF
cdr3_nt: TGTGCCAGCAGTTCGCTTTTTAGCTCCTACGAGCAGTACTTC

j_call: TRBJ2-1
d_call: TRBD2
v_call: TRBV2
clone_size: NA
cdr3_aa: CASNSGRDNNEQFF
cdr3_nt: TGTGCCAGTAATAGCGGGAGGGACAACAATGAGCAGTTCTTC

j_call: TRBJ2-1
d_call: TRBD1
v_call: TRBV27
clone_size: NA
cdr3_aa: CASSFEPRGRNEQFF
cdr3_nt: TGTGCCAGCAGTTTTGAGCCAAGGGGGCGGAATGAGCAGTTCTTC

j_call: TRBJ2-1
d_call: TRBD1
v_call: TRBV19
clone_size: NA
cdr3_aa: CASSPTDRGPYNEQFF
cdr3_nt: TGTGCCAGTAGCCCCACCGACAGGGGCCCCTACAATGAGCAGTTCTTC

j_call: TRBJ1-5
d_call: NA
v_call: TRBV6-5
clone_size: NA
cdr3_aa: CASSYHYNQPQHF
cdr3_nt: TGTGCCAGCAGTTACCACTACAATCAGCCCCAGCATTTT

j_call: TRBJ1-2
d_call: NA
v_call: TRBV18
clone_size: once
cdr3_aa: CASSPDSNYGYTF
cdr3_nt: TGTGCCAGCTCACCCGACAGTAACTATGGCTACACCTTC

j_call: TRBJ1-3
d_call: NA
v_call: TRBV7-9
clone_size: NA
cdr3_aa: CASSPRQVSGNTIYF
cdr3_nt: TGTGCCAGCAGCCCCCGACAGGTGTCTGGAAACACCATATATTTT

j_call: TRBJ2-5
d_call: TRBD1
v_call: TRBV5-1
clone_size: NA
cdr3_aa: CASSTDRGRETQYF
cdr3_nt: TGCGCCAGCAGCACGGACAGGGGGCGGGAGACCCAGTACTTC

j_call: TRBJ1-2
d_call: TRBD1
v_call: TRBV28
clone_size: NA
cdr3_aa: CASSLTPGQGDGYTF
cdr3_nt: TGTGCCAGCAGTTTAACGCCCGGACAGGGTGATGGCTACACCTTC

j_call: TRBJ1-1
d_call: TRBD1
v_call: TRBV2
clone_size: NA
cdr3_aa: CASSPKGQTNTEAFF
cdr3_nt: TGTGCCAGCAGCCCAAAGGGACAGACCAACACTGAAGCTTTCTTT

j_call: TRBJ1-4
d_call: TRBD1
v_call: TRBV10-2
clone_size: NA
cdr3_aa: CASSGETGPIDEKLFF
cdr3_nt: TGCGCCAGCAGTGGAGAGACAGGGCCGATTGATGAAAAACTGTTTTTT

j_call: TRBJ2-7
d_call: TRBD2
v_call: TRBV10-1
clone_size: NA
cdr3_aa: CASSSSGGYEQYF
cdr3_nt: TGCGCCAGCAGTTCTAGCGGGGGTTACGAGCAGTACTTC

j_call: TRBJ1-3
d_call: NA
v_call: TRBV2
clone_size: NA
cdr3_aa: CASSAGWNTIYF
cdr3_nt: TGTGCCAGCAGTGCGGGATGGAACACCATATATTTT

j_call: TRBJ2-5
d_call: NA
v_call: TRBV2
clone_size: NA
cdr3_aa: CASSDDVRDSGKETQYF
cdr3_nt: TGTGCCAGCAGTGACGACGTGCGAGACTCCGGCAAAGAGACCCAGTACTTC

j_call: TRBJ2-5
d_call: TRBD2
v_call: TRBV11-2
clone_size: NA
cdr3_aa: CASSLSGGFGETQYF
cdr3_nt: TGTGCCAGCAGCTTAAGCGGGGGATTCGGGGAGACCCAGTACTTC

j_call: TRBJ1-2
d_call: NA
v_call: TRBV30
clone_size: NA
cdr3_aa: CAWRSGSGGYTF
cdr3_nt: TGTGCCTGGAGGTCGGGATCCGGTGGCTACACCTTC

j_call: TRBJ2-1
d_call: NA
v_call: TRBV6-1
clone_size: NA
cdr3_aa: CASLLVSDEQFF
cdr3_nt: TGTGCCAGCCTCCTTGTTAGCGATGAGCAGTTCTTC

j_call: TRBJ2-3
d_call: TRBD1
v_call: TRBV5-1
clone_size: NA
cdr3_aa: CASSLGDGTGLQPQYF
cdr3_nt: TGCGCCAGCAGCTTGGGGGACGGGACAGGGCTTCAGCCCCAGTATTTT

j_call: TRBJ1-1
d_call: NA
v_call: TRBV27
clone_size: NA
cdr3_aa: CASSRPGLQNTEAFF
cdr3_nt: TGTGCCAGCAGCCGGCCCGGACTTCAGAACACTGAAGCTTTCTTT

j_call: TRBJ1-5
d_call: NA
v_call: TRBV6-5
clone_size: NA
cdr3_aa: CASSVTGDQPQHF
cdr3_nt: TGTGCCAGCAGTGTGACAGGAGATCAGCCCCAGCATTTT

j_call: TRBJ2-7
d_call: NA
v_call: TRBV2
clone_size: NA
cdr3_aa: CASSVRRGTAAEQYF
cdr3_nt: TGTGCCAGCAGTGTTCGGCGCGGGACGGCTGCCGAGCAGTACTTC

j_call: TRBJ1-6
d_call: TRBD1
v_call: TRBV7-9
clone_size: few
cdr3_aa: CASSSPSGTGSNSPLHF
cdr3_nt: TGTGCCAGCAGCTCGCCCTCGGGGACAGGGAGCAATTCACCCCTCCACTTT

j_call: TRBJ2-2
d_call: NA
v_call: TRBV5-1
clone_size: few
cdr3_aa: CASSKGSGNTGELFF
cdr3_nt: TGCGCCAGCAGCAAGGGTAGCGGAAACACCGGGGAGCTGTTTTTT

j_call: TRBJ2-3
d_call: NA
v_call: TRBV12-2
clone_size: NA
cdr3_aa: CASRLAGLAGGSDTQYF
cdr3_nt: TGTGCAAGTCGCTTAGCGGGACTAGCGGGCGGTTCAGATACGCAGTATTTT